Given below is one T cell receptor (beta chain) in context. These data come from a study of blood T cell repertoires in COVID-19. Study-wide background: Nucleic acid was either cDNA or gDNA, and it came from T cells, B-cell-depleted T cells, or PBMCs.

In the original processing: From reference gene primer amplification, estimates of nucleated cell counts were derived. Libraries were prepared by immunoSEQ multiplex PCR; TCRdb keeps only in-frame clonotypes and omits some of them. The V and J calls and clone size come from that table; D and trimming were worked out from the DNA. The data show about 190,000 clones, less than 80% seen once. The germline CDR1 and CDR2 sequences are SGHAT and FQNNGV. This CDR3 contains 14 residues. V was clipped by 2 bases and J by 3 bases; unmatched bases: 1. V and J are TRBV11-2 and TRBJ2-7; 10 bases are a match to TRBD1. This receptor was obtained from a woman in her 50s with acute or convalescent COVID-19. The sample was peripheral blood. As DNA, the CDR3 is TGTGCCAGCAGCTTAAGGACAGGGGGCTACGAGCAGTACTTC. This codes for CASSLRTGGYEQYF.